This record looks at one T cell receptor beta chain sequence and its context. Its target is not known. The data stem from a study of identical twins. Each donor was a healthy Caucasian. This CDR3 contains 15 residues. Germline V gene lookup returns CDR1 MDHEN and CDR2 SYDVKM. TCRdb called the 5' RACE reads again in MiXCR, with one record for every CDR3 protein. The sample lists more than 1.5 million distinct CDR3 sequences; about 32% were seen once. Findings and limits, study-wide: Excess low generation probability was seen in twin-shared out-of-frame alpha sequences.

This TCR was sampled from a newborn girl in good health. Sequencing was done on a sample of cord blood. This chain links TRBV28 with TRBJ2-7, with 9 bases identical to TRBD2. Near its end, the DNA agrees better with TRBJ2-5, so the J call may be wrong. The CDR3 spells CASSSRLAEGQTQYF. For the CDR3, the DNA is TGTGCCAGCAGTTCCCGACTAGCGGAGGGGCAGACCCAGTACTTC.